This T cell receptor (beta chain) was retrieved from a study of T-cell reconstitution after alpha-beta-depleted transplantation in children. Study-wide results and limits: Reports say that about two months after transplant, the alpha-beta T cells came out of several hundred graft clones that had expanded. From newly produced T cells came most of the T-cell counts and diversity one year after transplant.

The V gene end was trimmed by 2 bases and the J gene end by 4 bases; junction bases not matched to a gene: 16. The CDR3 is 19 amino acids. Germline CDR1 reads SGDLS; CDR2 reads YYNGEE. With respect to this clonotype: The antigen remains undetermined.

During its preparation, the TCRbeta library received unique molecular identifiers. Using its own MiXCR run on the PCR reads, TCRdb lists one record per CDR3 protein. The table has 500,000 to 750,000 distinct CDR3 sequences, 10% to 15% seen once; the top ten hold approximately 2%. V is TRBV9 and J is TRBJ2-2, with 8 nucleotides matching TRBD1. The sequences come from PBMCs, mostly from graft donor cells, collected 360 days after TCRalphabeta/CD19-depleted stem cell transplant. The receptor was isolated from a male patient younger than 18 who had a stem cell transplant for acute myeloid leukemia, so the T cells may come from the graft donor. CDR3 sequence reads: CASSVRGTGTGILTGELFF. The DNA of the CDR3 is TGTGCCAGCAGCGTCAGGGGAACCGGGACAGGAATCCTCACCGGGGAGCTGTTTTTT.